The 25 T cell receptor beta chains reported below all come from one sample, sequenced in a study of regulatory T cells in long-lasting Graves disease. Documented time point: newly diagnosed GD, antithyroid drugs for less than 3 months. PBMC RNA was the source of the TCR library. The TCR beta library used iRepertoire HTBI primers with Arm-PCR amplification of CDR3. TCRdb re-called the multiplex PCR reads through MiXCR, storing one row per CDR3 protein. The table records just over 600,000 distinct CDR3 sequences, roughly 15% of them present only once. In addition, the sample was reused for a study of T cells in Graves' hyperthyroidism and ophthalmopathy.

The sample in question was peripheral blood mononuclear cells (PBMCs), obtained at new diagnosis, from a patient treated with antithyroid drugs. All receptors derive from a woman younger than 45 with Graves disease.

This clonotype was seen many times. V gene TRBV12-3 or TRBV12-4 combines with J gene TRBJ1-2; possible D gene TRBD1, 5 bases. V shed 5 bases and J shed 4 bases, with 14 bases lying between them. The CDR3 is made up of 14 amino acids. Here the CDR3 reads CASSPGGSSYGYTF. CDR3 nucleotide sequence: TGTGCCAGCAGTCCGGGGGGGAGTAGCTATGGCTACACCTTC.

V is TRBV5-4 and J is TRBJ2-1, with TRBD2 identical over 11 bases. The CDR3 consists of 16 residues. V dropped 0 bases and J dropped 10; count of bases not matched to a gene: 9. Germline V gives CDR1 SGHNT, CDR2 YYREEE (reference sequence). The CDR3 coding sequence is TGTGCCAGCAGCTTGGGGGGTAGCGGGAGGGCCAACGAGCAGTTCTTC. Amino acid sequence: CASSLGGSGRANEQFF.

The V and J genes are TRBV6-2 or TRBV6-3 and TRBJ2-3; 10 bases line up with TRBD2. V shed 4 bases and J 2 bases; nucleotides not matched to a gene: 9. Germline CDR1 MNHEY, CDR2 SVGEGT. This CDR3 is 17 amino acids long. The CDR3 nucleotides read TGTGCCAGCAGTTCACCTAGGCTAGCGGGAGTCACAGATACGCAGTATTTT. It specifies CASSSPRLAGVTDTQYF.

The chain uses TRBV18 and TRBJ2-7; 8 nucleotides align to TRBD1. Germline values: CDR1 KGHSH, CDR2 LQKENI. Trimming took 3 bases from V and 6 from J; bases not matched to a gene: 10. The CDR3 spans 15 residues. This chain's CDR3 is CASSPRRTGFGEQYF. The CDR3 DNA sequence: TGTGCCAGCTCACCCCGCCGGACAGGGTTTGGCGAGCAGTACTTC.

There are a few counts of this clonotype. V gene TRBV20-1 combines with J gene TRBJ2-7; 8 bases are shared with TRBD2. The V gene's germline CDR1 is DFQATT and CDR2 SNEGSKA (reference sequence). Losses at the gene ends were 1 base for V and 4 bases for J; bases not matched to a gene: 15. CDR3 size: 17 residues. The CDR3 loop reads CSARGRGGGAMVYEQYF. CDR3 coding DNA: TGCAGTGCTAGAGGCCGGGGGGGGGGAGCAATGGTTTACGAGCAGTACTTC.

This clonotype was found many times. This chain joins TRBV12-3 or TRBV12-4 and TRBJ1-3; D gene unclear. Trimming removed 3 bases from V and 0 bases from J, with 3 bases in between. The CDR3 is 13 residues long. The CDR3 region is CASSFSSGNTIYF. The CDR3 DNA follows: TGTGCCAGCAGTTTCTCCTCTGGAAACACCATATATTTT.

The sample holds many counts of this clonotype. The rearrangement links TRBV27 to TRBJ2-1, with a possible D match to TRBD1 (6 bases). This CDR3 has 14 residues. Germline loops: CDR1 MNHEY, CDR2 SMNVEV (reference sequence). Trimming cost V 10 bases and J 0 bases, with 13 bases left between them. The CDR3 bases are TGTGCCACACCTAGGGGGAGCTCCTACAATGAGCAGTTCTTC. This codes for CATPRGSSYNEQFF.

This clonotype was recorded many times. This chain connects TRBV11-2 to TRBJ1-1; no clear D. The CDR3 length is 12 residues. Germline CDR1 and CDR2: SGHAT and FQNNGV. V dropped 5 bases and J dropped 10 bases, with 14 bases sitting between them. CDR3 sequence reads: CASSPPGLVAFF. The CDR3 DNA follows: TGTGCCAGCAGCCCCCCGGGTTTAGTAGCTTTCTTT.

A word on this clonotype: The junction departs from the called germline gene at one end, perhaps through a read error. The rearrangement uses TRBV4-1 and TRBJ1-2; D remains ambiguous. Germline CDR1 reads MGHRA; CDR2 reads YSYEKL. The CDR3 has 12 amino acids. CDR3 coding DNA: TGTGCCAGCAGCCAAGATTTTGATGGCTACACCTTC. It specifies CASSQDFDGYTF.

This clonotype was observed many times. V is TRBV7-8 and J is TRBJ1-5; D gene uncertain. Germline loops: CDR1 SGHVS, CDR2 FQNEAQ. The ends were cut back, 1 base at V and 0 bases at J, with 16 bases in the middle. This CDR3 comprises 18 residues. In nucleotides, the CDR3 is TGTGCCAGCAGCTTAGGTCCCACGAACTTGTATAGCAATCAGCCCCAGCATTTT. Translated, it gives CASSLGPTNLYSNQPQHF.

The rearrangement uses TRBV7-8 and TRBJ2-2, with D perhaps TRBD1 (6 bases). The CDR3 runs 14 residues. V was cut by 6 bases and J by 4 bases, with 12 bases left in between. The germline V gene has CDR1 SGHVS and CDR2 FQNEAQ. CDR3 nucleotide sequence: TGTGCCAGCAGAAGACAGGCTACCACCGGGGAGCTGTTTTTT. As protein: CASRRQATTGELFF. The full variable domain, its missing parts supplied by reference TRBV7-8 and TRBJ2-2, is GAGVSQSPRYKVAKRGQDVALRCDPISGHVSLFWYQQALGQGPEFLTYFQNEAQLDKSGLPSDRFFAERPEGSVSTLKIQRTQQEDSAVYLCASRRQATTGELFFGEGSRLTVL.

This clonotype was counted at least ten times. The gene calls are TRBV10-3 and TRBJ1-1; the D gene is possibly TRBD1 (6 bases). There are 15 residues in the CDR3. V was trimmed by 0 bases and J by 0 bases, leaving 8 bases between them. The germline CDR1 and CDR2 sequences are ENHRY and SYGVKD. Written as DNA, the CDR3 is TGTGCCATCAGTGAGTCAGGACAGATGAACACTGAAGCTTTCTTT. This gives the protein CAISESGQMNTEAFF.

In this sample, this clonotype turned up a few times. The CDR3, as DNA: TGCGCCAGCAGCTTGTCCGGGACAGCCGTTCTCTATGGCTACACCTTC. Its translation is CASSLSGTAVLYGYTF. The V and J genes are TRBV5-1 and TRBJ1-2; TRBD1 matches at 7 bases. J gave up 4 bases and V 1 base, and 10 bases lay outside the gene matches. Germline assignment: CDR1 SGHRS and CDR2 YFSETQ. The CDR3 runs 16 residues.

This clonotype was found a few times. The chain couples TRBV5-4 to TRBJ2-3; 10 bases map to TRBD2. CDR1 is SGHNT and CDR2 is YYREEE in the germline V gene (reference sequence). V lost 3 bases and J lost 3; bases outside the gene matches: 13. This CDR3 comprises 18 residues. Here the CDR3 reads CASSSFPSGRAPTDTQYF. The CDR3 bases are TGTGCCAGCAGCTCCTTCCCCAGCGGGAGGGCTCCAACAGATACGCAGTATTTT. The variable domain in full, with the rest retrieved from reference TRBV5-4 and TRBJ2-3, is ETGVTQSPTHLIKTRGQQVTLRCSSQSGHNTVSWYQQALGQGPQFIFQYYREEENGRGNFPPRFSGLQFPNYSSELNVNALELDDSALYLCASSSFPSGRAPTDTQYFGPGTRLTVL.

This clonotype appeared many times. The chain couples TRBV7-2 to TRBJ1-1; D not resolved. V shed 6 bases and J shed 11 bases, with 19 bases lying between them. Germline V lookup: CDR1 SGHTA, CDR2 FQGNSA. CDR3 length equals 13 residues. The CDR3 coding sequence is TGTGCCAGCAGTCCCCTAGTCCGGGGTGAGGCTTTCTTT. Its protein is CASSPLVRGEAFF.

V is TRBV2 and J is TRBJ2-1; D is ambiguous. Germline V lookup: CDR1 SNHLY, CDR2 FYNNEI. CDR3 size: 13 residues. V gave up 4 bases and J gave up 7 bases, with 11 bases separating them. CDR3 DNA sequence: TGTGCCAGCAGTGGGACCGGTGAGAATGAGCAGTTCTTC. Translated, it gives CASSGTGENEQFF.

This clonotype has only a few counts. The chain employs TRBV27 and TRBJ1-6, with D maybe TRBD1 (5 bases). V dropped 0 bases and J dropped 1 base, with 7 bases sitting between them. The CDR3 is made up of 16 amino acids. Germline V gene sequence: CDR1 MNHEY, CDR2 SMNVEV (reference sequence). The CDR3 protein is CASSLSSGSYNSPLHF. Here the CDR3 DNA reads TGTGCCAGCAGTTTATCTTCAGGGTCCTATAATTCACCCCTCCACTTT.

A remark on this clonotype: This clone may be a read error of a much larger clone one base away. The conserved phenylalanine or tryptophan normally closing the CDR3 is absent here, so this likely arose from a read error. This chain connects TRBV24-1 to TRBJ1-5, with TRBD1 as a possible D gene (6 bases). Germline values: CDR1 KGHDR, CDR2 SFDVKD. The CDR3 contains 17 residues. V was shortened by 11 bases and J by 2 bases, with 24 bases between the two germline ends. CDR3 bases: TGTGCCAGCGTTTGGGGGGGCAGGGGTTGGGGCAATCAGCCCCAGCATCTT. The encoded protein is CASVWGGRGWGNQPQHL.

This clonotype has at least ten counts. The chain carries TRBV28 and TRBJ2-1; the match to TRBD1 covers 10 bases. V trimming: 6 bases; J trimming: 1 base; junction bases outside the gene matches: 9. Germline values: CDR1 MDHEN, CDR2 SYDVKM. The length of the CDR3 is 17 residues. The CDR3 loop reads CASRPFPGQGSYNEQFF. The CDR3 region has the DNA TGTGCCAGCAGGCCCTTTCCGGGACAGGGGTCCTACAATGAGCAGTTCTTC.

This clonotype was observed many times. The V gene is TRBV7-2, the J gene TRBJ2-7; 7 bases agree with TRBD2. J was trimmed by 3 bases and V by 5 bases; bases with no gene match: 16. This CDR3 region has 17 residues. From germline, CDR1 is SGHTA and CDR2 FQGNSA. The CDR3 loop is CASSPLNFKAGDYEQYF. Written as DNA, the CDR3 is TGTGCCAGCAGCCCCTTGAATTTCAAGGCGGGAGACTACGAGCAGTACTTC.

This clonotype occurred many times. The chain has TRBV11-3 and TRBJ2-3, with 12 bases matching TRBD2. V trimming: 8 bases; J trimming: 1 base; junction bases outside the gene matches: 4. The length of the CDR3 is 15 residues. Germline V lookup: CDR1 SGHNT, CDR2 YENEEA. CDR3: CASGTSGLGTDTQYF. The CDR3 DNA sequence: TGTGCCAGCGGGACTAGCGGGCTGGGCACAGATACGCAGTATTTT.

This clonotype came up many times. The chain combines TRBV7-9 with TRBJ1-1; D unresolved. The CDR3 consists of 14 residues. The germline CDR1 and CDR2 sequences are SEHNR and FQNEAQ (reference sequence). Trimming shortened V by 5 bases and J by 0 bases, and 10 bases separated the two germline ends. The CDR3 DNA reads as TGTGCCAGCAGCCGGGGAGGAGTGAACACTGAAGCTTTCTTT. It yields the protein CASSRGGVNTEAFF. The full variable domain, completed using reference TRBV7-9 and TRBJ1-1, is DTGVSQNPRHKITKRGQNVTFRCDPISEHNRLYWYRQTLGQGPEFLTYFQNEAQLEKSRLLSDRFSAERPKGSFSTLEIQRTEQGDSAMYLCASSRGGVNTEAFFGQGTRLTVV.

This CDR3 reads CASSILQPEFDGRTYNEQFF. The CDR3 DNA follows: TGTGCCAGTAGTATACTTCAGCCCGAGTTCGACGGGAGGACCTACAATGAGCAGTTCTTC. This rearrangement joins TRBV19 to TRBJ2-1, with 7 positions matching TRBD2. Germline V gene data show CDR1 as LNHDA and CDR2 as SQIVND (reference sequence). V trimming: 2 bases; J trimming: 2 bases; junction bases outside the gene matches: 18. There are 20 residues in the CDR3.

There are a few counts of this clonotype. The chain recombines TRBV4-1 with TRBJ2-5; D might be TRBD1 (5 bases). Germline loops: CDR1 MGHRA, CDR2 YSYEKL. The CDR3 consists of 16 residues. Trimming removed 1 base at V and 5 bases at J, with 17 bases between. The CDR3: CASSQVVTAGWETQYF. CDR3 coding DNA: TGCGCCAGCAGCCAAGTAGTTACAGCAGGGTGGGAGACCCAGTACTTC.

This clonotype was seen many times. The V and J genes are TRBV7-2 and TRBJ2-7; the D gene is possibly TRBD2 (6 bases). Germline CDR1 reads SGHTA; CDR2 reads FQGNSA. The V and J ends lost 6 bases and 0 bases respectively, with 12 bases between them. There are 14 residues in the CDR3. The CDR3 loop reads CASRGAGGSYEQYF. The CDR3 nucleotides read TGTGCCAGCAGAGGGGCCGGGGGCTCCTACGAGCAGTACTTC.